A selection of T cell receptor beta chains follows, all from one sample in a study of post-analysis software for immune sequencing data. TCRdb reprocessed the PCR reads with MiXCR, giving one entry per CDR3 protein. The profile covers about 820,000 distinct CDR3 sequences, with 53% appearing a single time and around 4.5% taken by the ten largest. Material: blood. Receptors originate from a girl aged 5 to 17 with multiple sclerosis. Each CDR3 is given with its conserved first and last residue. A D gene is named only where the DNA matches it firmly. The size entry is marked missing in some rows and otherwise reads once, few, many or a size class.

D	size	V	J	DNA	CDR3
TRBD2	NA	TRBV29-1	TRBJ2-7	TGCAGCGTTGTGGGGGGGACTTCGAGCTCCTACGAGCAGTACTTC	CSVVGGTSSSYEQYF
NA	NA	TRBV12-3/TRBV12-4	TRBJ2-6	TGTGCCAGCAGTTTAAGGGGGGCAGGGTGGTCGGGGGCCAACGTCCTGACTTTC	CASSLRGAGWSGANVLTF
NA	NA	TRBV11-2	TRBJ1-2	TGTGCCAGCAGCTTCGGGAACTATGGCTACACCTTC	CASSFGNYGYTF
NA	few	TRBV6-2/TRBV6-3	TRBJ1-2	TGTGTCAGCAGCCCGGGGACCGCCGGCTACACCTTC	CVSSPGTAGYTF
NA	NA	TRBV6-5	TRBJ2-7	TGTGCCAGCAACAAAGGTGGGGGTCTCCGATACGAGCAGTACTTC	CASNKGGGLRYEQYF
NA	NA	TRBV20-1	TRBJ1-2	TGCAGTGCTAGTTTACAGGGTAGTGGCTACACCTTC	CSASLQGSGYTF
NA	few	TRBV7-8	TRBJ1-4	TGTGCCAGCAGCGCCACCCGGCTTCCAACTAATGAAAAACTGTTTTTT	CASSATRLPTNEKLFF
TRBD2	few	TRBV29-1	TRBJ2-6	TGCAGCTTAAACGCCTATACTAGCGGGAGGGGGGTGGCCAACGTCCTGACTTTC	CSLNAYTSGRGVANVLTF
NA	few	TRBV20-1	TRBJ2-1	TGCAGTGGGGTGGCTCGGACGTACAATGAGCAGTTCTTC	CSGVARTYNEQFF
TRBD2	few	TRBV29-1	TRBJ2-7	TGCAGCGTTGCGGGGACTAGCGGGGGCCCCAGCTACGAGCAGTACTTC	CSVAGTSGGPSYEQYF
TRBD1	few	TRBV19	TRBJ1-2	TGTGCCAGTAAGGGGACAGGGTATGGCTACACCTTC	CASKGTGYGYTF